The clone carrying this TCR beta chain showed up many times. This sample is drawn from a study of HIV-infected patients and healthy controls. Reverse transcription used roughly 480 ng RNA and constant-region primers for alpha and beta. Using multiplexing indices, alpha and beta chain libraries were generated apart by chain-specific third strand synthesis. TCRdb reprocessed the 5' RACE reads with MiXCR, giving one entry per CDR3 protein. The table records 7,500 or so distinct CDR3 sequences, 9% to 10% of them present only once. The repertoire came from unfractionated whole blood and reflected all unsorted peripheral T cells. The germline CDR1 and CDR2 sequences are SQVTM and ANQGSEA. Between the trimmed V and J ends, which lost 4 bases and 2 bases, there was a span of 12 bases. The CDR3 runs to 13 residues.

Sequenced material: blood, taken before antiretroviral therapy. This receptor was obtained from an adult with HIV infection. This chain links TRBV29-1 with TRBJ2-7, with D perhaps matching TRBD1 or TRBD2 (5 bases each). CDR3 amino acids: CSVAGTVAYEQYF. In nucleotides, the CDR3 is TGCAGCGTTGCCGGGACGGTAGCCTACGAGCAGTACTTC.